One and the same sample provided the 9 T cell receptor beta chains below, sequenced in a study of blood T cell repertoires in COVID-19. The repertoire was sequenced with immunoSEQ multiplex PCR; TCRdb's copy has only in-frame clones and lacks some. The top ten hold about 1.6% of the sample, which has 440,000 or so clones, 89% seen once. Sequencing input: peripheral blood. The receptors stem from a woman in her thirties or forties with COVID-19, enrolled during active disease.

The chain has TRBV6-2 or TRBV6-3 and TRBJ1-1, with D possibly TRBD1 on 5 matching bases. Trimming removed 6 bases from V and 4 bases from J, with 24 bases in between. The CDR3 runs to 17 residues. Germline V lookup: CDR1 MNHEY, CDR2 SVGEGT. The CDR3 DNA reads as TGTGCCAGCAGCCCAGAGGGGAGGCTAAGCGTAGGCACTGAAGCTTTCTTT. It encodes CASSPEGRLSVGTEAFF.

The genes are TRBV7-6 and TRBJ2-5, with a tentative D call TRBD2 (7 bases). This CDR3 is 15 amino acids long. V gave up 2 bases and J gave up 5 bases, with 15 bases separating them. The germline V gene encodes CDR1 SGHVS and CDR2 FNYEAQ. CDR3 region: CASSLWYREGETQYF. DNA for the CDR3: TGTGCCAGCAGCTTATGGTACAGGGAGGGGGAGACCCAGTACTTC.

V usage is TRBV7-2 and J usage is TRBJ2-1; 14 positions match TRBD2. The CDR3 loop spans 15 amino acids. Looked up from germline, CDR1 is SGHTA and CDR2 is FQGNSA. V lost 5 bases to trimming and J lost 5 bases; unmatched junction nucleotides: 2. The CDR3, as DNA: TGTGCCAGCAGCCAGGGACTAGCGGGGGACAATGAGCAGTTCTTC. Encoded protein: CASSQGLAGDNEQFF.

The chain combines TRBV5-1 with TRBJ1-2, with D possibly being TRBD1 (5 bases). The length of the CDR3 is 12 residues. Trimming removed 5 bases at V and 10 bases at J, with 15 bases between. Looked up from germline, CDR1 is SGHRS and CDR2 is YFSETQ. This CDR3 reads CASRSALGLYTF. The CDR3 DNA reads as TGCGCCAGCAGATCCGCCTTGGGACTCTACACCTTC.

This chain links TRBV19 with TRBJ1-1; 8 nucleotides match TRBD1. Germline trimming cut 6 bases from V and 8 bases from J; bases unmatched to any gene: 8. CDR3 size: 13 residues. In germline, CDR1 is LNHDA, CDR2 SQIVND (reference sequence). The CDR3 region has the DNA TGTGCCAGTAGGAAGGACAGGGCTCGGGAAGCTTTCTTT. Encoded protein: CASRKDRAREAFF.

This chain links TRBV11-1 with TRBJ1-2; possibly TRBD1 for D (6 bases). V was clipped by 2 bases and J by 7 bases, with 8 bases between them. The CDR3 is 12 residues long. Germline lookup yields CDR1 SGHAT and CDR2 FQDESV (reference sequence). CDR3 nucleotide sequence: TGTGCCAGCAGCTTAACAGGGAGTGGCTACACCTTC. It encodes CASSLTGSGYTF.

The J gene is TRBJ2-7, the V gene TRBV5-1, with TRBD1 identical over 7 bases. The germline V gene has CDR1 SGHRS and CDR2 YFSETQ. The CDR3 sequence is 16 residues long. J lost 2 bases, V lost 0 bases, and 8 bases had no gene match. The CDR3 protein is CASSLGTGQATYEQYF. In DNA form, the CDR3 reads TGCGCCAGCAGCTTGGGGACAGGCCAAGCTACCTACGAGCAGTACTTC.

To note about this clone: This same CDR3 is encoded by further DNA sequences in the sample. The rearrangement joins TRBV9 to TRBJ2-1; TRBD1 matches at 7 bases. The CDR3 runs to 14 residues. The V and J ends lost 0 bases and 3 bases, in that order; junction bases with no gene match: 0. From germline, CDR1 is SGDLS and CDR2 YYNGEE. This CDR3 reads CASSVGDSYNEQFF. CDR3 nucleotides: TGTGCCAGCAGCGTAGGGGACAGCTACAATGAGCAGTTCTTC.

The chain joins TRBV24-1 to TRBJ1-2; 7 bases line up with TRBD1. After removal of 5 bases from V and 0 bases from J, the junction contained 11 bases not matched to a gene. Per germline, CDR1 KGHDR and CDR2 SFDVKD. The CDR3 consists of 17 residues. The CDR3 region is CATSGSGQARANYGYTF. Written as DNA, the CDR3 is TGTGCCACCAGTGGAAGCGGACAGGCTAGGGCTAACTATGGCTACACCTTC.